This T cell receptor beta chain was profiled in a study of T cell responses to AZD1222 COVID-19 vaccine (dated by TCRdb to the early 2020s). About the full investigation: TCR sequencing covered 230 to 250 trial participants: around 210 given two doses of AZD1222 and about 26 given two doses of MenACWY control vaccine. Enrollment into the trials was organized by age into subgroups of 18-55, 56-69 and 70-plus years, and those subgroups contained approximately 150, 30 and 60 TCR-sequenced participants, respectively. On the study overall, not on this receptor specifically: The whole spike protein was spanned by vaccine-associated CD4 TCRs, and dominant responses were seen in regions 160-218 and 743-854. Most participants were white British and females outnumbered males, and the authors suggested that clonal diversity may have been underestimated. Only 5 to 7 AZD1222 recipients were SARS-CoV-2 seropositive at baseline, limiting conclusions about previously exposed vaccinees. In the small 56-69-year group, the increase in depth fell short of significance, most likely because of low power. Epitopes outside the regions mutated in the B.1.351 and B.1.1.7 variants were reportedly recognized by nearly half of the unique spike-specific TCRs. After two AZD1222 doses, spike-specific TCR breadth and depth were significantly higher than at day 0 and than in MenACWY recipients. Because no day 14 peak-response samples were available, the repertoires could be characterized only after the peak T cell response.

CDR1 and CDR2 (SGHVS, FNYEAQ) derive from the germline V gene. The CDR3 runs 17 residues from the cysteine to the phenylalanine. Of all the DNA, just the CDR3 is kept, 51 bases in frame from base 1. Trimming accounts for 2 bases at V and 2 bases at J, while the number of junction bases matched to no gene is 4. The intended sense of this specimen's time point label: about 28 days (+/-7) after the second vaccine dose. AZD1222 recipients whose second dose came at about 4 weeks and those whose second dose came at about 12 weeks were combined into one group, since spike-specific TCR depth and breadth did not differ between the two schedules. Vaccinee samples were obtained from the UK trials COV001 and COV002, which included a single-blind randomized controlled phase 2/3 trial of AZD1222 (ChAdOx1 nCoV-19) in healthy adults. For TCRbeta chain sequencing, PBMC samples from trial participants were taken at day 0 and at day 28 after the second dose.

The CDR3 regions of human TCRbeta chains were analyzed by immunosequencing. Turning to the authors' computational methods: Repertoire TCRs were checked for matches against a reference library of SARS-CoV-2-specific TCRs that had been generated using the MIRA antigen-specificity platform. Breadth meant the fraction of unique TCRs that were SARS-CoV-2-associated, whereas depth meant the fraction of total T cells that were SARS-CoV-2-associated. Using the MIRA data, each spike-specific TCR was mapped to the spike region that the TCR reacts to and placed in a CD4 or CD8 class. Log10-transformed breadth and depth values were compared by one-way ANOVA with Sidak's multiple comparisons tests. TCRdb limited this immuneACCESS table to in-frame rearrangements with V and J called. A share of clones is missing; checked studies link under half to unresolved V genes, and the rest is unexplained. V, J and clone size were drawn from that table, and D and trimming were deduced from the DNA. This sample gives about 150,000 clones in total; roughly 92% of them show up just once. The ten largest clones capture more than 0.9% of the sample.

This clone showed up just once. Its target antigen remains unknown. No per-base quality is available; no much larger clone lies one base away. Recombination joined TRBV7-6 with TRBJ2-2; 11 bases in the middle match TRBD2. The sample here was peripheral blood, taken 28 days after the second AZD1222 dose. The receptor's source is an adult who received the AZD1222 COVID-19 vaccine. The CDR3 is CASSLMGLAVNTGELFF. The nucleotides are TGTGCCAGCAGCTTAATGGGACTAGCGGTTAACACCGGGGAGCTGTTTTTT.